Sequencing of this T cell receptor (beta chain) was carried out in a study of blood T cells in healthy people across ages. V was clipped by 6 bases and J by 2 bases; unmatched bases: 9. Germline CDR1 is SGDLS and CDR2 is YYNGEE. The CDR3 sequence is 16 residues long. Next came a second PCR, run for roughly 7 to 12 cycles, which used a sample-barcoded 5' primer along with a J-beta primer mix. TCRdb re-called the 5' RACE reads with MiXCR, one entry per CDR3 protein. The data contain approximately 820,000 distinct CDR3 sequences, 40% to 50% of them singletons. The TCR was taken from a man aged 55-75 years in good health. The V call is TRBV9, the J call TRBJ2-1, with 9 bases identical to TRBD1. Input material: blood. For the CDR3, the DNA is TGTGCCAGCAACCGCCACCGACAGGGGGCCTACAATGAGCAGTTCTTC. Translation: CASNRHRQGAYNEQFF.